Sequencing of this T cell receptor (beta chain) was carried out in a study of blood T cells in healthy people across ages. The CDR3 spans 14 residues. V was pared by 5 bases and J by 3 bases, with 14 bases between. With a J-beta primer mix and a sample-barcoded 5' primer, a second PCR ran about 7 to 11 cycles. MiXCR was run by TCRdb on the 5' RACE reads, yielding one entry per CDR3 protein. Of some 1.6 million distinct CDR3 sequences detected, about 35% appear once; the ten largest clones hold 10% to 12%. Total RNA, at least 5 micrograms per sample, came from PBMCs. Study-wide findings and caveats: Comparison with aged donors showed that long-lived donors had more naive CD4+ cells and higher diversity.

This clonotype was seen a handful of times. The antigen is undetermined. The source material was blood. The genes are TRBV12-3 or TRBV12-4 and TRBJ2-7, with D maybe TRBD2 (5 bases). This TCR came from a woman under 40 in good health. The CDR3: CASSPSSAGYEQYF. The CDR3 DNA reads as TGTGCCAGCAGTCCCTCTTCCGCGGGCTACGAGCAGTACTTC.